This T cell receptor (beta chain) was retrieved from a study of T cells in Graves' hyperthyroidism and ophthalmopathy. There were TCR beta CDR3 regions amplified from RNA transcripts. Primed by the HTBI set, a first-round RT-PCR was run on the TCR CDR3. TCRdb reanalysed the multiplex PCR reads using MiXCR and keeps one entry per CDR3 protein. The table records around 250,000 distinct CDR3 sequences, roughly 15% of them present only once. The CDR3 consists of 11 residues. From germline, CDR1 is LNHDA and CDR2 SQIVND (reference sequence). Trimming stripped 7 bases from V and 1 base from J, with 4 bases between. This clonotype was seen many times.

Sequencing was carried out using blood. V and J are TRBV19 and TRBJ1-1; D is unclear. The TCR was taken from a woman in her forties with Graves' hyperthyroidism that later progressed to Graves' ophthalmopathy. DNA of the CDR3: TGTGCCAGTACTACGAACACTGAAGCTTTCTTT. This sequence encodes CASTTNTEAFF.